This TCR beta chain appears in the sequencing data of a study of identical twins. The study's findings and limits: Twin pairs' shared out-of-frame alpha sequences were enriched in low generation probability. For cord blood, abundant beta clonotypes had fewer insertions, unlike memory repertoires, which showed none. A cross-sectional statistical analysis, not follow-up of the same donors, supported the conclusions.

This clonotype was observed many times. Its antigen is as yet unknown. TCRdb itself ran the 5' RACE reads through MiXCR, one entry per CDR3 protein. The table shows hundreds of thousands of distinct CDR3 sequences, with 5.5% to 6.5% occurring only once. V was trimmed by 1 base and J by 4 bases, leaving 18 bases between them. The germline V gene encodes CDR1 KGHDR and CDR2 SFDVKD. The CDR3 is 17 amino acids. The TCR was taken from a man aged 18-30 years in good health. Sequencing was carried out using naive T cells sorted from blood. The V gene is TRBV24-1, the J gene TRBJ1-2; TRBD1 might be the D (6 bases). The CDR3 DNA is TGTGCCACCAGTGATTTCTCCCACAGGGACGGTGCCTATGGCTACACCTTC. Translated, it gives CATSDFSHRDGAYGYTF.